The clone carrying this T cell receptor (beta chain) was seen once. Its antigen is not identified. PCR used 60 Vbeta primers and 13 Jbeta primers. Original handling: A later analysis tallied some 84 million unique TCR beta chains, about 11 million of them shared. The method was immunoSEQ multiplex PCR; TCRdb's version includes in-frame clones alone and lacks a portion of them. The V and J calls and clone size were taken over from that table, and D and trimming were inferred from the DNA. This sample yields over 100,000 clones, of which roughly 73% are seen a single time; roughly 0.99% belongs to the top ten. The data were obtained in a study of cytomegalovirus exposure and HLA in healthy donors. Germline V gene lookup returns CDR1 SGHTA and CDR2 FQGNSA. This CDR3 comprises 15 residues. The ends were cut back, 1 base at V and 5 bases at J, with 14 bases in the middle. Whole-study findings and limits: Earlier findings revealed that most TCR beta V segments proved productive either about 87% or about 30% of the time. The analysis excluded some indistinguishable V segments, including TRBV6-2 and TRBV6-3.

The receptor comes from a male donor in good health and CMV-seronegative. What was sequenced was PBMCs. The rearrangement links TRBV7-2 to TRBJ2-5, with a tentative D call TRBD2 (7 bases). The CDR3: CASSLGGGQRETQYF. DNA of the CDR3: TGTGCCAGCAGCTTAGGGGGGGGGCAGAGGGAGACCCAGTACTTC.